This TCR beta chain was documented in a study of T cell repertoires in ileal Crohn's disease. Study-level background: About 37% were active smokers at surgery; median disease duration was almost 8 years.

The germline V gene has CDR1 SGHRS and CDR2 YFSETQ. The CDR3 runs 15 residues. Trimming left V 0 bases short and J 4 bases short, with 10 bases between. Around 490 nanograms of biopsy DNA per sample underwent TCRB immunosequencing. Data came from immunoSEQ multiplex PCR; TCRdb stores just in-frame clones and leaves some out. The sample lists roughly 29,000 clones, around 80% seen once, with around a fifth in the top ten. Study conclusions and caveats: All patients with clonality above 26.8% had endoscopic recurrence. Compared with non-smokers, active smokers at surgery showed more clonal expansions.

Of note for this clone: Its antigen is undetermined.

Sample: ileal tissue. The rearrangement joins TRBV5-1 to TRBJ2-2; D is undetermined. The clonotype originates from an adult with Crohn's disease. This CDR3 is CASSLVPVGTGELFF. CDR3 in DNA: TGCGCCAGCAGCTTGGTTCCGGTTGGCACCGGGGAGCTGTTTTTT. The full variable domain, its missing parts supplied by reference TRBV5-1 and TRBJ2-2, is KAGVTQTPRYLIKTRGQQVTLSCSPISGHRSVSWYQQTPGQGLQFLFEYFSETQRNKGNFPGRFSGRQFSNSRSEMNVSTLELGDSALYLCASSLVPVGTGELFFGEGSRLTVL.